This T cell receptor (beta chain) derives from a study of blood T cell repertoires in COVID-19. Study-wide background: Nucleic acid was either cDNA or gDNA, and it came from T cells, B-cell-depleted T cells, or PBMCs.

This study enrolled people aged about 18 to 95 from approximately 25 US geographic areas. Participants' own reports of clinical history determined their cohort assignment. The CDR3 contains 16 residues. V was trimmed by 7 bases and J by 3 bases, leaving 21 bases between them. Germline V gene data show CDR1 as MNHNY and CDR2 as SVGAGI (reference sequence). Source study methods: For nucleated cells, counts were estimated from reference gene primer amplification. The table came from immunoSEQ multiplex PCR; TCRdb's copy has only in-frame clones and leaves some out. The V and J calls and clone size come from that table; D and trimming were worked out from the DNA. The sample records about 170,000 clones, 70% to 90% being singletons.

Sequenced input: PBMCs or T cells enriched from blood (not recorded which). The chain couples TRBV6-6 to TRBJ1-2; D possibly corresponds to TRBD1 (5 bases). The clonotype was recovered from a woman aged 50 to 60 who had recovered from COVID-19. Written as DNA, the CDR3 is TGTGCCAGCACTCCCCGGTCCCCTTCGGGGGACTATGGCTACACCTTC. Amino acid sequence: CASTPRSPSGDYGYTF.